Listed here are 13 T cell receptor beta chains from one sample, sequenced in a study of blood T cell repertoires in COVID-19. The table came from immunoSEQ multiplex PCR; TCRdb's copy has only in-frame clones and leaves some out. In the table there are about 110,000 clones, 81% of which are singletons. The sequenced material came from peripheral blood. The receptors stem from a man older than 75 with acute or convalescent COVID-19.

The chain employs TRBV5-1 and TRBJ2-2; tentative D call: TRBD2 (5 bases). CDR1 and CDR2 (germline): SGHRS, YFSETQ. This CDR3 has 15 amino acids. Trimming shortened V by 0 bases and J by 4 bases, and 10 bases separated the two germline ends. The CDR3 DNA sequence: TGCGCCAGCAGCTTGGTTGGACTCTCCACCGGGGAGCTGTTTTTT. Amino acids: CASSLVGLSTGELFF.

The CDR3 DNA reads as TGCAGCGTTGGTGACAGTTCCACCAACGAGCAGTACTTC. Translation: CSVGDSSTNEQYF. This chain joins TRBV29-1 and TRBJ2-7; a possible D gene is TRBD1 (5 bases). The CDR3 loop spans 13 amino acids. CDR1 is SQVTM and CDR2 is ANQGSEA in the germline V gene. Trimming pared 4 bases from V and 5 bases from J, leaving 15 bases between.

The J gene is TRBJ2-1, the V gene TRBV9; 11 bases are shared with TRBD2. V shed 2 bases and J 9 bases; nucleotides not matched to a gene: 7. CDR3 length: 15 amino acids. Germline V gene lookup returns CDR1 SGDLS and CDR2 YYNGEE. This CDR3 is CASSVLAGGYVEQFF. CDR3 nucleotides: TGTGCCAGCAGCGTCCTAGCGGGAGGATACGTTGAGCAGTTCTTC. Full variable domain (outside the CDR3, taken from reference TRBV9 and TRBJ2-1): DSGVTQTPKHLITATGQRVTLRCSPRSGDLSVYWYQQSLDQGLQFLIQYYNGEERAKGNILERFSAQQFPDLHSELNLSSLELGDSALYFCASSVLAGGYVEQFFGPGTRLTVL.

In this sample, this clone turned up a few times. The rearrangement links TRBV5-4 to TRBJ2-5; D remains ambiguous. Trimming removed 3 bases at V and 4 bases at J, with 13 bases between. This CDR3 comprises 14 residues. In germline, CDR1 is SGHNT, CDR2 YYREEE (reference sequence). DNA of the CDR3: TGTGCCAGCAGCTCCCGACAAGGTGGAGAGACCCAGTACTTC. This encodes CASSSRQGGETQYF. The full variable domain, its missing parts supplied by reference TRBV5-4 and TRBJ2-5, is ETGVTQSPTHLIKTRGQQVTLRCSSQSGHNTVSWYQQALGQGPQFIFQYYREEENGRGNFPPRFSGLQFPNYSSELNVNALELDDSALYLCASSSRQGGETQYFGPGTRLLVL.

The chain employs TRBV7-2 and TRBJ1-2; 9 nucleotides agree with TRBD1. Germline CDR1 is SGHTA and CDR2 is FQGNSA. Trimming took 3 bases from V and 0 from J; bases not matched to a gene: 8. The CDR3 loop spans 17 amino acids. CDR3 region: CASSFTGTGLTNYGYTF. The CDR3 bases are TGTGCCAGCAGCTTTACCGGGACAGGGTTAACTAACTATGGCTACACCTTC.

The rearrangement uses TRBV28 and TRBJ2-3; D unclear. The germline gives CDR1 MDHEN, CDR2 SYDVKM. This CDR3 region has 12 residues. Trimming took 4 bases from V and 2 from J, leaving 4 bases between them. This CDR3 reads CASSYYTDTQYF. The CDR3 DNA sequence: TGTGCCAGCAGTTATTACACAGATACGCAGTATTTT.

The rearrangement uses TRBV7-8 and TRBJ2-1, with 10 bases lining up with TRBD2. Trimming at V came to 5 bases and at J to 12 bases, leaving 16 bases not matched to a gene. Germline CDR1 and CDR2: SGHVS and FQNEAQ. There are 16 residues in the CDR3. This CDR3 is CASSGSGRPHKKWQFF. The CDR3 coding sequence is TGTGCCAGCAGCGGTAGCGGGAGGCCCCATAAGAAGTGGCAGTTCTTC. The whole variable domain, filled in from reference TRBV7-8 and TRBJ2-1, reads GAGVSQSPRYKVAKRGQDVALRCDPISGHVSLFWYQQALGQGPEFLTYFQNEAQLDKSGLPSDRFFAERPEGSVSTLKIQRTQQEDSAVYLCASSGSGRPHKKWQFFGPGTRLTVL.

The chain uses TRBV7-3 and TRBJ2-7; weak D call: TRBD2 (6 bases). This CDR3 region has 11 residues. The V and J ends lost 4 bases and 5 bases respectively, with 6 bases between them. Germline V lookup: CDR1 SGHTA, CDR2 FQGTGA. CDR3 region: CASSSGDEQYF. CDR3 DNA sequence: TGTGCCAGCAGCTCGGGGGACGAGCAGTACTTC. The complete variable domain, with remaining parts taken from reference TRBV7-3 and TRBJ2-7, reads GAGVSQTPSNKVTEKGKYVELRCDPISGHTALYWYRQSLGQGPEFLIYFQGTGAADDSGLPNDRFFAVRPEGSVSTLKIQRTERGDSAVYLCASSSGDEQYFGPGTRLTVT.

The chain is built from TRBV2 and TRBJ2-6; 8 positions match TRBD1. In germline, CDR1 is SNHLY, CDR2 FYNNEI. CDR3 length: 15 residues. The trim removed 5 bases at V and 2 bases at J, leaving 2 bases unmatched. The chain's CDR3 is CASSKQGAGANVLTF. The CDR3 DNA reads TGTGCCAGCAGTAAACAGGGGGCTGGGGCCAACGTCCTGACTTTC.

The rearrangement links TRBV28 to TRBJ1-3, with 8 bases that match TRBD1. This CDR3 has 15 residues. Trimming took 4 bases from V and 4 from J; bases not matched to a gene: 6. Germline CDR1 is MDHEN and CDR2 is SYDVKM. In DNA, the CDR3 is TGTGCCAGCAGTTCCCCGGGACAGGCCGGAAACACCATATATTTT. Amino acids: CASSSPGQAGNTIYF.

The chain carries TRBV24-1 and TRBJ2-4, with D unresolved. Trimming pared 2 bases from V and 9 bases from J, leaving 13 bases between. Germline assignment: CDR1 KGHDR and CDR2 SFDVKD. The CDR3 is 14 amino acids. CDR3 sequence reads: CATSDSTSLPIQYF. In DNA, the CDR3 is TGTGCCACCAGTGATTCGACTTCCCTTCCCATTCAGTACTTC.

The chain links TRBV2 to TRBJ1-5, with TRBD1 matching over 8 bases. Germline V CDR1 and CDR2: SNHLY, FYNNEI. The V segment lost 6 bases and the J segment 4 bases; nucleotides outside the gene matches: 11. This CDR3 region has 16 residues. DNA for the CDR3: TGTGCCAGCAGGGGGCCCCCAGGGGGCGGGAATCAGCCCCAGCATTTT. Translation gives CASRGPPGGGNQPQHF.

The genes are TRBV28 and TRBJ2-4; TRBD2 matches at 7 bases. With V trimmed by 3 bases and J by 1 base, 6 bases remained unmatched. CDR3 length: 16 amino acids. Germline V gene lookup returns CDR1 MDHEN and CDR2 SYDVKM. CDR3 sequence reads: CASSFMGGIAKNIQYF. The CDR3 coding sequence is TGTGCCAGCAGTTTTATGGGAGGGATTGCCAAAAACATTCAGTACTTC.